This T cell receptor (beta chain) stems from a study of memory CD4+ T cells and cytomegalovirus serostatus. Profiled with immunoSEQ multiplex PCR; TCRdb holds only in-frame clones, not every one. The sample lists tens of thousands of clones; approximately 80% were seen once. The sort gate was single viable CD3+CD4+CD8-CD45RO+ cells for memory CD4+ T cells. Germline-derived CDR1 and CDR2 are SGHTA and FQGNSA. The length of the CDR3 is 13 residues. V was pared by 4 bases and J by 1 base, with 7 bases between. The rearrangement uses TRBV7-2 and TRBJ1-1; the D is unclear. The clonotype was recovered from an adult in good health and CMV-seropositive. The sample consisted of memory CD4+ T cells from blood. The CDR3 DNA reads TGTGCCAGCAGCTCGGCCCCGAACACTGAAGCTTTCTTT. Encoded protein: CASSSAPNTEAFF.